This TCR beta chain came from a study of T cell repertoires in cytomegalovirus infection. Study information: Public TCR beta signatures were indicative of both CMV infection and a matching HLA type.

CDR1 and CDR2 from the germline V gene are SGHTA and FQGNSA. The germline V and J ends were trimmed by 5 bases and 6 bases, with 13 bases remaining between them. The CDR3 has 14 amino acids. Concerning this clonotype itself: Its antigen is currently unknown.

TCRdb processed the reads anew with MiXCR; each CDR3 protein has one entry. The sample records under 850,000 distinct CDR3 sequences, about 33% being singletons. The sequences come from cultured PBMCs, collected from culture after CMV antigen stimulation. This chain joins TRBV7-2 and TRBJ2-2, with a tentative D call TRBD1 (5 bases). The source is a human donor in good health (CMV status not recorded). Some clones in this sample may be carry-over from other donors' samples. CDR3 in DNA: TGTGCCAGCAGCCTAGAGACAGTGTCCGGGGAGCTGTTTTTT. Its protein product is CASSLETVSGELFF.